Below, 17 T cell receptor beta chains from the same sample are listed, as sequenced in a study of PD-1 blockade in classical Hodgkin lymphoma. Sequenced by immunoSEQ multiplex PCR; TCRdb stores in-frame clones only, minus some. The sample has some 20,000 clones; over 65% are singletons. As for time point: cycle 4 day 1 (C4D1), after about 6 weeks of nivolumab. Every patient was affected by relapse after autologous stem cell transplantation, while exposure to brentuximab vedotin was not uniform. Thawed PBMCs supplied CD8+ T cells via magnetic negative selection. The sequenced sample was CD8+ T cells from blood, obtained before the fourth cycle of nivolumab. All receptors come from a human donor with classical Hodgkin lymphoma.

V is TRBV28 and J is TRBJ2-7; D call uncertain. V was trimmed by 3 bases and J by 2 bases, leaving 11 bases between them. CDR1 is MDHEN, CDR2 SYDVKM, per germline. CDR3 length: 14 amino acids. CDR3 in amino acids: CASSLRFKTYEQYF. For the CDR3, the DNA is TGTGCCAGCAGTTTGAGGTTCAAGACCTACGAGCAGTACTTC.

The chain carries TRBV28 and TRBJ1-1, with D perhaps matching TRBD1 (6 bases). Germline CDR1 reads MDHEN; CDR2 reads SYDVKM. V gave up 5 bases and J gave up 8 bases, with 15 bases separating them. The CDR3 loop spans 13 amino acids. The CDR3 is CASSPLSGTEAFF. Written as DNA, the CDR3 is TGTGCCAGCAGTCCTCTCTCCGGGACAGAAGCTTTCTTT.

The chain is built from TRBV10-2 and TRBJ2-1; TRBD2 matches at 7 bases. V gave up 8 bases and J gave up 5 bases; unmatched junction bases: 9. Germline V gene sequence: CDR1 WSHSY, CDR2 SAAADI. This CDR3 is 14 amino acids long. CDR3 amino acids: CASFGWEGNNEQFF. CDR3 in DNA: TGCGCCAGCTTCGGATGGGAGGGAAACAATGAGCAGTTCTTC.

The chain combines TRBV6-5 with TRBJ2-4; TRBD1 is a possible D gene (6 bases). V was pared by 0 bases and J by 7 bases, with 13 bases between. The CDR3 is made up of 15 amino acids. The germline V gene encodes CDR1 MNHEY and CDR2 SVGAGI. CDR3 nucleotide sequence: TGTGCCAGCAGTTACTCCCCAGGGGTGCCCAACATTCAGTACTTC. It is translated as CASSYSPGVPNIQYF.

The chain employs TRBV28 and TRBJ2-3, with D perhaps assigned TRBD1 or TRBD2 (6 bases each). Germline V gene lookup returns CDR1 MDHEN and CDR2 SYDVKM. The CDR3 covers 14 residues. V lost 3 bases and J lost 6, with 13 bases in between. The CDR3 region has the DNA TGTGCCAGCAGTTTCTTCGGGGGCGGTGATACGCAGTATTTT. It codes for CASSFFGGGDTQYF. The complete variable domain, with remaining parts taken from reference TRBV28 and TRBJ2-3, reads DVKVTQSSRYLVKRTGEKVFLECVQDMDHENMFWYRQDPGLGLRLIYFSYDVKMKEKGDIPEGYSVSREKKERFSLILESASTNQTSMYLCASSFFGGGDTQYFGPGTRLTVL.

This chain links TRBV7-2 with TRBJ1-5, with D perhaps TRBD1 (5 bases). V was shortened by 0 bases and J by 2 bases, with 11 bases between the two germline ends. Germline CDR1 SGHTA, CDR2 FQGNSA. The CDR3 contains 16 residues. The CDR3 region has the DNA TGTGCCAGCAGCTTAGCGGGGGGGGTGGGCAATCAGCCCCAGCATTTT. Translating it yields CASSLAGGVGNQPQHF.

CDR3: CASTPGLTTDEQYF. The CDR3 coding sequence is TGTGCCAGCACCCCGGGACTTACCACCGACGAGCAGTACTTC. V is TRBV13 and J is TRBJ2-7, with a tentative D call TRBD2 (6 bases). Trimming removed 7 bases from V and 5 bases from J, with 18 bases in between. The CDR3 contains 14 residues. Germline CDR1 PRHDT, CDR2 FYEKMQ (reference sequence). The whole variable domain, filled in from reference TRBV13 and TRBJ2-7, reads AAGVIQSPRHLIKEKRETATLKCYPIPRHDTVYWYQQGPGQDPQFLISFYEKMQSDKGSIPDRFSAQQFSDYHSELNMSSLELGDSALYFCASTPGLTTDEQYFGPGTRLTVT.

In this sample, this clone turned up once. The chain's CDR3 is CASSPSMRIEQYF. CDR3 in DNA: TGTGCCAGCAGCCCCTCGATGCGGATCGAGCAGTACTTC. The chain employs TRBV2 and TRBJ2-7; D remains unclear. This CDR3 region has 13 residues. Trimming cost V 6 bases and J 6 bases, with 15 bases left between them. Germline CDR1 is SNHLY and CDR2 is FYNNEI.

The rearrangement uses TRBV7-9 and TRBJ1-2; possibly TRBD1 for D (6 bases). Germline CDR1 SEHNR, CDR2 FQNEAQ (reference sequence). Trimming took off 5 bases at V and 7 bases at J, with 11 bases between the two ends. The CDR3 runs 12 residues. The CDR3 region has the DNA TGTGCCAGCAGCCTACAGGGTGGTGGCTACACCTTC. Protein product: CASSLQGGGYTF.

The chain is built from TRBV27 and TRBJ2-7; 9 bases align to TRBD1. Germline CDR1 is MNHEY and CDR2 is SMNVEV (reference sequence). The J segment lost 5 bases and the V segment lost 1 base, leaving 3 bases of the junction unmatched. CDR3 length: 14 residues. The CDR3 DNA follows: TGTGCCAGCAGTTTATTGGGACAGGGTAACGAGCAGTACTTC. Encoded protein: CASSLLGQGNEQYF.

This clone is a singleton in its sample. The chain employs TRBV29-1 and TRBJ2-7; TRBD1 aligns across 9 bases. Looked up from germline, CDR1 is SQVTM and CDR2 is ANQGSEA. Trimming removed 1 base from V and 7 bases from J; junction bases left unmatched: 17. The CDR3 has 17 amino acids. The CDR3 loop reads CSVEGLYTGTGKGEQYF. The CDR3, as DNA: TGCAGCGTTGAAGGATTATATACCGGGACAGGGAAGGGAGAGCAGTACTTC.

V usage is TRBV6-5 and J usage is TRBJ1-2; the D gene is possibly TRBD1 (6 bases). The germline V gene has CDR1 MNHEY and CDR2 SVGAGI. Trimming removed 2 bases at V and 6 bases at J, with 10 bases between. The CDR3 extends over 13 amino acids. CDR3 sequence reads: CASSYTYRDGYTF. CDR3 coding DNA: TGTGCCAGCAGTTACACCTACAGGGATGGCTACACCTTC.

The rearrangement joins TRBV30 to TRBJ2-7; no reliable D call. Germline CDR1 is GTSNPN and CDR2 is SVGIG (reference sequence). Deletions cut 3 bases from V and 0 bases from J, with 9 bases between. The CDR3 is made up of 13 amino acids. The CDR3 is CAWRDGLSYEQYF. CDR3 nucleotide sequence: TGTGCCTGGAGGGATGGGCTCTCCTACGAGCAGTACTTC.

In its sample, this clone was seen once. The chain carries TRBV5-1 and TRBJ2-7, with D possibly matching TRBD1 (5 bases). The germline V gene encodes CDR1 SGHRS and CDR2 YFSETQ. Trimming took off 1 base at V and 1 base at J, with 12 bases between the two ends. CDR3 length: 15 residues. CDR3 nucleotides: TGCGCCAGCAGCTTGATGGCCGCAGGGTCCTACGAGCAGTACTTC. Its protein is CASSLMAAGSYEQYF. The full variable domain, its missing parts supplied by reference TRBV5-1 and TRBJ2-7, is KAGVTQTPRYLIKTRGQQVTLSCSPISGHRSVSWYQQTPGQGLQFLFEYFSETQRNKGNFPGRFSGRQFSNSRSEMNVSTLELGDSALYLCASSLMAAGSYEQYFGPGTRLTVT.

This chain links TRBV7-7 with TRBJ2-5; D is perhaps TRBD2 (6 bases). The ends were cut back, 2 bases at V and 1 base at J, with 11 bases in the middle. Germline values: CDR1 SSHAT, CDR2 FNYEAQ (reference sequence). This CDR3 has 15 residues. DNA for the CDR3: TGTGCCAGCAGCTTATACGGGGGTACCCAAGAGACCCAGTACTTC. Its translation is CASSLYGGTQETQYF.

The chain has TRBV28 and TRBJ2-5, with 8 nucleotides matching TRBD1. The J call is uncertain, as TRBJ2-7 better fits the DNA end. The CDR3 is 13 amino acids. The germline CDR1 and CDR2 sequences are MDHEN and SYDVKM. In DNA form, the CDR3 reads TGTGCCAGCAGGGGGACAGGCGGCTACGAGCAGTACTTC. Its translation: CASRGTGGYEQYF.

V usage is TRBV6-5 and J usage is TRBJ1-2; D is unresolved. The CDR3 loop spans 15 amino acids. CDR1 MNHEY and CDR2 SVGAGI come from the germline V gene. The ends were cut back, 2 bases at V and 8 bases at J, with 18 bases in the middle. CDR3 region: CASSYGAVGWKGYTF. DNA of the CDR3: TGTGCCAGCAGTTACGGAGCTGTGGGTTGGAAGGGCTACACCTTC.